This entry is about one T cell receptor (beta chain). Only in-frame clones appear in the TCRdb table, and some are missing; sequencing was by immunoSEQ multiplex PCR. The data contain around 2.3 million clones, about 94% of them singletons. This sample was included in a study of shared clonotypes between healthy human individuals. This CDR3 spans 15 amino acids. Germline CDR1 reads WNHNN; CDR2 reads SYGVQD (reference sequence). J gave up 5 bases and V 3 bases, and 5 bases lay outside the gene matches. Splitting the CD4+ cells yielded a CD45RA+ naive subset and a CD45RA-negative memory subset. This TCR came from a man aged 18 to 35 in good health. The sample taken for sequencing was naive CD4+ T cells sorted from blood. Subset given: CD45RA+ positively selected. The chain employs TRBV10-1 and TRBJ2-2; TRBD1 matches at 8 bases. The CDR3 sequence: CASSDLGQGTGELFF. The CDR3 DNA reads as TGCGCCAGCAGTGACCTAGGACAGGGTACCGGGGAGCTGTTTTTT.